Presented here are 32 T cell receptor beta chains from one specimen sequenced in a study of Ad26.COV2.S vaccination and SARS-CoV-2 variants. TCRdb's table, derived via immunoSEQ multiplex PCR, lists solely in-frame clones and lacks some. The repertoire includes 200,000 to 300,000 clones, 87% of them detected once, and less than 3.5% sits in the top ten. Noted treatment: some 20 received Ad26.COV2.S at low or high dose, single or two shots; 5 received placebo; per-sample allocation not given. Day 63 after the first vaccine or placebo injection was the time point for sampling. Material: peripheral blood, obtained in a trial of Ad26.COV2.S vaccine versus placebo. The receptors come from a person aged 18-65 years who received the Ad26.COV2.S COVID-19 vaccine or a placebo.

The chain is built from TRBV7-9 and TRBJ2-1; TRBD2 matches 8 bases. Germline V gene sequence: CDR1 SEHNR, CDR2 FQNEAQ (reference sequence). With 1 base clipped from V and 4 bases from J, the junction kept 12 bases outside the gene matches. The CDR3 runs 18 residues. The CDR3 spells CASSLGRPLGRAYNEQFF. The CDR3 DNA follows: TGTGCCAGCAGCTTAGGTCGACCGCTCGGGAGGGCTTACAATGAGCAGTTCTTC.

The gene calls are TRBV24-1 and TRBJ2-5; 8 bases are shared with TRBD1. The germline CDR1 and CDR2 sequences are KGHDR and SFDVKD. The CDR3 totals 16 residues. Trimming removed 3 bases from V and 1 base from J; junction bases left unmatched: 6. The CDR3 DNA follows: TGTGCCACCAGTGATGTGACAGGGGTTCGCCAAGAGACCCAGTACTTC. Its protein is CATSDVTGVRQETQYF.

This rearrangement joins TRBV9 to TRBJ2-2, with TRBD1 matching over 7 bases. CDR1 SGDLS and CDR2 YYNGEE come from the germline V gene. The CDR3 contains 15 residues. V was clipped by 4 bases and J by 6 bases; unmatched bases: 9. CDR3 nucleotides: TGTGCCAGCAGCCGAACAGGGGCCGGCGCCGGGGAGCTGTTTTTT. As protein: CASSRTGAGAGELFF. The variable domain in full, completed from reference TRBV9 and TRBJ2-2, reads DSGVTQTPKHLITATGQRVTLRCSPRSGDLSVYWYQQSLDQGLQFLIQYYNGEERAKGNILERFSAQQFPDLHSELNLSSLELGDSALYFCASSRTGAGAGELFFGEGSRLTVL.

This chain connects TRBV7-3 to TRBJ2-3; D may be TRBD2 (5 bases). Germline lookup yields CDR1 SGHTA and CDR2 FQGTGA. The CDR3 consists of 15 residues. V was trimmed by 5 bases and J by 1 base, leaving 13 bases between them. CDR3 coding DNA: TGTGCCAGCAGCGACCGGCGGGCACGCACAGATACGCAGTATTTT. Protein: CASSDRRARTDTQYF.

The chain joins TRBV2 to TRBJ1-6; 9 bases fit TRBD1. The CDR3 runs 15 residues. Trimming took 7 bases from V and 4 from J; bases not matched to a gene: 5. Germline V gene sequence: CDR1 SNHLY, CDR2 FYNNEI. The CDR3 nucleotides are TGTGCCAGCATTTGGGACAGGGCGTATAATTCACCCCTCCACTTT. It codes for CASIWDRAYNSPLHF.

The gene calls are TRBV20-1 and TRBJ1-1; D may be TRBD1 (6 bases). Germline V CDR1 and CDR2: DFQATT, SNEGSKA (reference sequence). This CDR3 contains 11 residues. The germline V and J ends were trimmed by 5 bases and 8 bases, with 12 bases remaining between them. The CDR3 coding sequence is TGCAGTGCTGGGGGCGGCTCGGAAGCTTTCTTT. Translation gives CSAGGGSEAFF.

The V and J genes are TRBV2 and TRBJ2-1, with TRBD2 matching 8 bases. V was pared by 2 bases and J by 9 bases, with 9 bases of the junction left unmatched. The CDR3 consists of 15 residues. The germline CDR1 and CDR2 sequences are SNHLY and FYNNEI. The DNA for the CDR3 is TGTGCCAGCAGTGAATGGACTAGCAGGCGAGCTGAGCAGTTCTTC. Encoded protein: CASSEWTSRRAEQFF.

The rearrangement joins TRBV18 to TRBJ1-5, with D maybe TRBD1 (5 bases). Trimming removed 3 bases from V and 2 bases from J, with 11 bases in between. Germline V gives CDR1 KGHSH, CDR2 LQKENI. This CDR3 contains 15 residues. For the CDR3, the DNA is TGTGCCAGCTCACCTTTACCGGGGGGCAATCAGCCCCAGCATTTT. Amino acid sequence: CASSPLPGGNQPQHF.

This chain links TRBV6-2 or TRBV6-3 with TRBJ2-3, with 7 bases fitting TRBD2. V dropped 5 bases and J dropped 5; count of bases not matched to a gene: 10. The CDR3 is 15 residues long. Looked up from germline, CDR1 is MNHEY and CDR2 is SVGEGT. DNA for the CDR3: TGTGCCAGCAGTAACGGACAAGGGAGGGGAGATACGCAGTATTTT. This codes for CASSNGQGRGDTQYF.

The chain joins TRBV6-5 to TRBJ2-1; D is possibly TRBD1 (7 bases). V was clipped by 6 bases and J by 1 base, with 13 bases between them. Germline CDR1 MNHEY, CDR2 SVGAGI. The CDR3 is 15 amino acids. The CDR3 region is CASRRDSTSYNEQFF. CDR3 in DNA: TGTGCCAGCAGGCGGGACAGCACTTCCTACAATGAGCAGTTCTTC.

The chain links TRBV3-1 (or the pseudogene TRBV3-2) to TRBJ1-1; TRBD1 is a possible D gene (5 bases). The CDR3 consists of 13 residues. Trimming took 5 bases from V and 3 from J, leaving 10 bases between them. Germline CDR1 LGHDT, CDR2 YNNKEL (reference sequence). The CDR3 DNA follows: TGTGCCAGCAGCTCCGTAGGGGACACTGAAGCTTTCTTT. Translating gives CASSSVGDTEAFF.

The gene calls are TRBV11-2 and TRBJ2-5, with TRBD2 matching 8 bases. The CDR3 is 16 residues long. CDR1 is SGHAT, CDR2 FQNNGV, per germline. With V trimmed by 1 base and J by 5 bases, 9 bases remained unmatched. DNA of the CDR3: TGTGCCAGCAGCTTAGGGATGGCGGGAGGAGGGGAGACCCAGTACTTC. This encodes CASSLGMAGGGETQYF.

The CDR3 DNA follows: TGTGCCAGCTCACCCCAGGGGCGCGGGAACATTCAGTACTTC. Its translation: CASSPQGRGNIQYF. The J gene is TRBJ2-4, the V gene TRBV18; D is possibly TRBD1 (6 bases). CDR1 is KGHSH, CDR2 LQKENI, per germline. Trimming removed 3 bases at V and 7 bases at J, with 13 bases between. This CDR3 has 14 amino acids.

This chain uses TRBV3-1 (or the pseudogene TRBV3-2) with TRBJ1-1, with TRBD1 identical over 8 bases. This CDR3 has 16 amino acids. The V gene's germline CDR1 is LGHDT and CDR2 YNNKEL (reference sequence). The V segment lost 1 base and the J segment 3 bases; nucleotides outside the gene matches: 7. The CDR3 region has the DNA TGTGCCAGCAGCCAAGTCAGGACAGGGAGGTACACTGAAGCTTTCTTT. Encoded protein: CASSQVRTGRYTEAFF.

The rearrangement uses TRBV7-9 and TRBJ1-1; D might be TRBD1 (6 bases). Trimming cost V 5 bases and J 1 base, with 11 bases left between them. Germline V CDR1 and CDR2: SEHNR, FQNEAQ (reference sequence). This CDR3 is built from 14 residues. The chain's CDR3 is CASSPRDTNTEAFF. In nucleotides, the CDR3 is TGTGCCAGCAGCCCCCGGGACACGAACACTGAAGCTTTCTTT.

This chain connects TRBV4-1 to TRBJ2-7, with 8 positions matching TRBD2. The CDR3 has 16 amino acids. Germline CDR1 reads MGHRA; CDR2 reads YSYEKL. Trimming at V came to 1 base and at J to 2 bases, leaving 7 bases not matched to a gene. CDR3 sequence: CASSQGDSSGAYEQYF. In DNA form, the CDR3 reads TGCGCCAGCAGCCAAGGGGATAGTAGCGGGGCCTACGAGCAGTACTTC.

The chain employs TRBV7-2 and TRBJ2-7; 8 bases are shared with TRBD2. Germline V lookup: CDR1 SGHTA, CDR2 FQGNSA. The CDR3 is 14 residues long. Trimming cost V 4 bases and J 1 base; bases outside gene matches: 3. The CDR3 reads CASSSLAVSYEQYF. The CDR3 coding sequence is TGTGCCAGCAGCTCACTAGCGGTATCCTACGAGCAGTACTTC.

CDR3 nucleotide sequence: TGTGCCAGCAGCTTAGATGAGGGGGCGCCGAACAATGAGCAGTTCTTC. Residues: CASSLDEGAPNNEQFF. This chain joins TRBV7-7 and TRBJ2-1; 7 nucleotides align to TRBD1. V lost 1 base, J lost 5 bases, and 8 bases stayed unmatched. Germline CDR1 reads SSHAT; CDR2 reads FNYEAQ (reference sequence). CDR3 length equals 16 residues. The variable domain in full, with the rest retrieved from reference TRBV7-7 and TRBJ2-1, is GAGVSQSPRYKVTKRGQDVTLRCDPISSHATLYWYQQALGQGPEFLTYFNYEAQPDKSGLPSDRFSAERPEGSISTLTIQRTEQRDSAMYRCASSLDEGAPNNEQFFGPGTRLTVL.

This clone was observed once. In DNA, the CDR3 is TGTGCCAGCAGCCCTACTGCGGGGTTGGAGACCCAGTACTTC. It yields the protein CASSPTAGLETQYF. The chain couples TRBV11-2 to TRBJ2-5; D perhaps matches TRBD2 (6 bases). This CDR3 region has 14 residues. CDR1 SGHAT and CDR2 FQNNGV come from the germline V gene. V was trimmed by 5 bases and J by 5 bases, leaving 15 bases between them.

The chain joins TRBV3-1 (or the pseudogene TRBV3-2) to TRBJ1-3; D is perhaps TRBD1 (5 bases). Germline CDR1 reads LGHDT; CDR2 reads YNNKEL (reference sequence). V was shortened by 0 bases and J by 5 bases, with 17 bases between the two germline ends. CDR3 size: 17 residues. The DNA for the CDR3 is TGTGCCAGCAGCCAAGAAGGAACAGGTCTCTCAAGAAACACCATATATTTT. It specifies CASSQEGTGLSRNTIYF.

The V call is TRBV2, the J call TRBJ1-1, with no clear D. This CDR3 spans 13 amino acids. V gave up 11 bases and J gave up 5 bases, with 18 bases separating them. Germline V gene sequence: CDR1 SNHLY, CDR2 FYNNEI. The DNA of the CDR3 is TGTGCCGCCTCGAGGATAACGGAGACTGAAGCTTTCTTT. It yields the protein CAASRITETEAFF.

The chain joins TRBV25-1 to TRBJ2-2; no clear D. The germline gives CDR1 MGHDK, CDR2 SYGVNS. The V and J ends lost 3 bases and 5 bases respectively, with 16 bases between them. The CDR3 totals 16 residues. The CDR3 coding sequence is TGTGCCAGCAGTGACCCGAGCATGGGAAGAACCGGGGAGCTGTTTTTT. Amino acid sequence: CASSDPSMGRTGELFF. Full variable domain (missing parts from reference TRBV25-1 and TRBJ2-2): EADIYQTPRYLVIGTGKKITLECSQTMGHDKMYWYQQDPGMELHLIHYSYGVNSTEKGDLSSESTVSRIRTEHFPLTLESARPSHTSQYLCASSDPSMGRTGELFFGEGSRLTVL.

The chain uses TRBV6-5 and TRBJ1-2, with TRBD1 matching 7 bases. The CDR3 contains 14 residues. The J segment lost 3 bases and the V segment lost 6 bases, leaving 7 bases of the junction unmatched. The germline gives CDR1 MNHEY, CDR2 SVGAGI. For the CDR3, the DNA is TGTGCCAGCAGGGCGACAGGGTCAGACTATGGCTACACCTTC. It is translated as CASRATGSDYGYTF.

This clone was counted between two and nine times. This chain joins TRBV5-1 and TRBJ1-1; D is unresolved. V was trimmed by 0 bases and J by 0 bases, leaving 3 bases between them. The CDR3 totals 13 residues. The V gene's germline CDR1 is SGHRS and CDR2 YFSETQ. The CDR3 DNA reads as TGCGCCAGCAGCTTGGTAGTGAACACTGAAGCTTTCTTT. Protein sequence: CASSLVVNTEAFF. Looking up the rest from reference TRBV5-1 and TRBJ1-1 gives the full variable domain: KAGVTQTPRYLIKTRGQQVTLSCSPISGHRSVSWYQQTPGQGLQFLFEYFSETQRNKGNFPGRFSGRQFSNSRSEMNVSTLELGDSALYLCASSLVVNTEAFFGQGTRLTVV.

V and J are TRBV9 and TRBJ2-7, with D perhaps TRBD1 or TRBD2 (6 bases each). The germline V gene encodes CDR1 SGDLS and CDR2 YYNGEE. Trimming took 4 bases from V and 2 from J, leaving 19 bases between them. This CDR3 region has 16 residues. CDR3 in DNA: TGTGCCAGCAGCCCCCGGGTTGGAGGGGGACCCTACGAGCAGTACTTC. Protein: CASSPRVGGGPYEQYF.

This chain uses TRBV11-1 with TRBJ2-2; D perhaps matches TRBD2 (5 bases). Germline V gives CDR1 SGHAT, CDR2 FQDESV (reference sequence). The CDR3 is made up of 13 amino acids. V lost 5 bases, J lost 6 bases, and 10 bases lay in between. The CDR3 region has the DNA TGTGCCAGCAGCCCCGCGGGTCCCGGGGAGCTGTTTTTT. Protein sequence: CASSPAGPGELFF.

J is TRBJ1-5 and V is TRBV19, with a weak D call TRBD1 (5 bases). The CDR3 covers 13 residues. The V and J ends lost 11 bases and 4 bases respectively, with 15 bases between them. The germline V gene has CDR1 LNHDA and CDR2 SQIVND (reference sequence). The CDR3 loop is CASAGTVNQPQHF. The CDR3 nucleotides read TGTGCCTCCGCCGGGACGGTAAATCAGCCCCAGCATTTT.

The chain joins TRBV9 to TRBJ2-5; 9 nucleotides align to TRBD2. Germline V gene sequence: CDR1 SGDLS, CDR2 YYNGEE. The CDR3 loop spans 14 amino acids. The V gene end was trimmed by 3 bases and the J gene end by 5 bases; junction bases not matched to a gene: 5. The CDR3 coding sequence is TGTGCCAGCAGCGATCGGACTAGCGAGGAGACCCAGTACTTC. Amino acid sequence: CASSDRTSEETQYF.

This chain joins TRBV3-1 (or the pseudogene TRBV3-2) and TRBJ1-2; TRBD1 might be the D (6 bases). Germline V gene sequence: CDR1 LGHDT, CDR2 YNNKEL (reference sequence). The CDR3 is 15 residues long. V dropped 4 bases and J dropped 7 bases, with 19 bases sitting between them. CDR3 region: CASSPTSGAPGGYTF. As DNA, the CDR3 is TGTGCCAGCAGCCCGACGTCGGGGGCCCCTGGTGGCTACACCTTC.

The chain carries TRBV20-1 and TRBJ1-4; unclear D gene. Between the trimmed V and J ends, which lost 5 bases and 8 bases, there was a span of 9 bases. CDR1 is DFQATT, CDR2 SNEGSKA, per germline (reference sequence). The CDR3 sequence is 11 residues long. This chain's CDR3 is CSAYGREKLFF. CDR3 DNA: TGCAGTGCTTATGGACGGGAAAAACTGTTTTTT.

With respect to this clone: This may arise from a read error, as a much more abundant clone is one base away. The genes are TRBV7-2 and TRBJ1-5; D gene unclear. This CDR3 has 13 residues. With 1 base removed from V and 3 bases from J, the gap between germline ends came to 4 bases. The V gene's germline CDR1 is SGHTA and CDR2 FQGNSA. The CDR3 region is CASSLGVNQPQHF. The CDR3 DNA sequence: TGTGCCAGCAGCTTAGGGGTCAATCAGCCCCAGCATTTT.

The chain links TRBV6-5 to TRBJ2-1, with D unclear. This CDR3 is built from 14 residues. CDR1 is MNHEY, CDR2 SVGAGI, per germline. V lost 5 bases, J lost 7 bases, and 15 bases lay in between. DNA for the CDR3: TGTGCCAGCAGTCTCCCAGCCCTCAATAATGAGCAGTTCTTC. It yields the protein CASSLPALNNEQFF.